This T cell receptor (beta chain) was sequenced for a study of cytomegalovirus exposure and HLA in healthy donors. Study results and caveats: Cytomegalovirus status, reportedly, was diagnosed with high specificity and sensitivity by the classifier.

Worth noting for this clone: Its antigen remains unknown.

The PCR was carried out with 60 Vbeta primers and 13 Jbeta primers. Generated by immunoSEQ multiplex PCR, the TCRdb table keeps only in-frame clones and is missing some. The sample lists fewer than 200,000 clones; roughly 74% were seen once. The sequencing input was PBMCs. This sequence originates from a male donor in good health and CMV-seronegative.

This CDR3 reads CASSVAGAHGETQYF. The CDR3, as DNA: TGCGCCAGCAGCGTCGCGGGGGCCCACGGGGAGACCCAGTACTTC. The V call is TRBV5-1, the J call TRBJ2-5; D is possibly TRBD2 (7 bases). V was trimmed by 4 bases and J by 5 bases, leaving 18 bases between them. This CDR3 comprises 15 residues. Germline loops: CDR1 SGHRS, CDR2 YFSETQ. The whole variable domain, remainder taken from reference TRBV5-1 and TRBJ2-5, is KAGVTQTPRYLIKTRGQQVTLSCSPISGHRSVSWYQQTPGQGLQFLFEYFSETQRNKGNFPGRFSGRQFSNSRSEMNVSTLELGDSALYLCASSVAGAHGETQYFGPGTRLLVL.